This T cell receptor beta chain stems from a study of monozygotic twins with inflammatory bowel disease (dated by TCRdb to about 2019). In the study overall: The complete study included 28 monozygotic twin pairs: 19 IBD-discordant Danish pairs and nine German pairs, of which four were IBD-concordant and five were IBD-discordant. The search for disease-associated traits relied mainly on comparing, within discordant pairs, IBD patients with their genetically identical healthy co-twins. Each individual had, on average, about 151 000 unique TCRalpha sequences and 181 000 unique TCRbeta sequences available for analysis. Broad study findings and their caveats: No single strong signal or clonotype linked to IBD turned up in the results, so the idea that one exists was not supported. Repertoire similarity did not differ between concordant and discordant twins, which could be due to limited statistical power. Because patients received different immunosuppressive treatments, the repertoires may have picked up extra background noise and variability between individuals. Fewer clonotypes were shared with other individuals by IBD patients than by healthy twins, most markedly in patients showing signs of disease activity. IBD patients had lower TCRbeta repertoire diversity, measured by the inverse Simpson index, than their healthy co-twins. Different T cell subtypes could not be distinguished in the analysis.

To prepare the library, 5' RACE was applied. Each TCR library was prepared from 3,000 to 4,500 ng of total RNA. For each sample, cDNA synthesis with SMARTScribe reverse transcriptase was split into eight separate reactions. During cDNA synthesis, template switching was used to introduce unique molecular identifiers that contained a 6-nucleotide sample barcode. TCRalpha and TCRbeta cDNA was amplified in two nested PCRs of roughly 16 and 10 cycles, and bead purification was carried out after each PCR. Before amplification, cDNA was treated with uracil DNA-glycosylase and purified using the QIAquick PCR purification kit. The second PCR was the step at which Illumina TruSeq-compatible adapters and sample-specific barcodes were added. Library quality and concentration were checked on TapeStation and Qubit, and libraries were pooled at 5 ng each. The pooled libraries were sequenced with 2 x 100 bp reads and custom sequencing primers on an Illumina HiSeq2500 single-index Rapid Run. The original pipeline was this. MiGEC version 1.2.6 was used for UMI-based consensus assembly to correct PCR and sequencing errors. V(D)J alignment, clonotype assembly and CDR3 extraction were performed with MiXCR version 2.1.1. To normalise gene usage, clonotype sharing and MAIT/NKT TCR abundance, the top 1000, 10 000 and 20 000 clonotypes in each sample were analysed. Diversity was computed as the inverse Simpson index with the vegan R package after downsampling to 27 000 UMIs. Paired Mann-Whitney U tests on discordant twin pairs were used, with Benjamini-Hochberg multiple-testing correction. The reads went through TCRdb reprocessing, and each CDR3 protein sequence gets one entry with no DNA. The V and J calls follow TCRdb's processing rather than the paper's. The sample's table lists a count of 300,000 to 400,000 distinct CDR3 sequences. The leading ten clones occupy around 2% of the sample.

A note on this clonotype: Its antigen has not been determined.

From each donor, a roughly 2.5 ml peripheral blood sample was collected into PAXgene tubes and stored at -80 degrees C. Without any T cell sorting, total RNA was extracted from whole blood using the PAXgene blood miRNA kit on an automated QIAcube. Deep TCRalpha and TCRbeta repertoire profiling with unique molecular barcoding was performed on peripheral blood of monozygotic twin pairs concordant or discordant for inflammatory bowel disease. For every twin pair, smoking habits were documented, and each individual was categorised as a current, former or never smoker. CDR1 and CDR2 are read off the germline V gene as ENHRY and SYGVKD. The CDR3 covers 14 residues, taking in both the cysteine and the phenylalanine. The coding DNA is unavailable.

The chain is assembled from TRBV10-3 and TRBJ2-1. The sequence derives from a human donor with ulcerative colitis or Crohn's disease, or a healthy co-twin of an affected twin (not recorded which). The material sequenced was blood. The CDR3 has the sequence CAISMEGIRNEQFF.